Listed here are 25 T cell receptor beta chains from one sample, sequenced in a study of T cell responses to AZD1222 COVID-19 vaccine. Sequencing was performed with immunoSEQ multiplex PCR; in TCRdb, only in-frame clones are kept and a portion is missing. Among roughly 77,000 clones listed, approximately 88% were seen once. The specimen was peripheral blood, collected on day 0 of MenACWY control vaccination. The receptor set was obtained from an adult in good health.

This chain connects TRBV7-2 to TRBJ2-3; D could derive from TRBD1 or TRBD2 (5 bases each). The V gene's germline CDR1 is SGHTA and CDR2 FQGNSA. The CDR3 covers 12 residues. The ends were cut back, 4 bases at V and 6 bases at J, with 8 bases in the middle. CDR3 region: CASSSWGDTQYF. As DNA, the CDR3 is TGTGCCAGCAGCTCCTGGGGGGATACGCAGTATTTT.

The CDR3 reads CASSQDRGTEAFF. CDR3 coding DNA: TGTGCCAGCAGCCAGGACAGGGGTACTGAAGCTTTCTTT. The J gene is TRBJ1-1, the V gene TRBV25-1, with 9 bases aligning to TRBD1. Germline-derived CDR1 and CDR2 are MGHDK and SYGVNS. This CDR3 is 13 amino acids long. J was trimmed by 5 bases and V by 6 bases; bases with no gene match: 4.

This rearrangement joins TRBV6-5 to TRBJ1-2; D gene unclear. V lost 6 bases, J lost 6 bases, and 8 bases lay in between. CDR3 length: 11 amino acids. CDR1 MNHEY and CDR2 SVGAGI come from the germline V gene. The CDR3 nucleotides are TGTGCCAGCAGAAACAGAGATGGCTACACCTTC. This codes for CASRNRDGYTF.

This clone was recorded once. The V gene is TRBV27, the J gene TRBJ1-2; D unresolved. This CDR3 contains 13 residues. In germline, CDR1 is MNHEY, CDR2 SMNVEV (reference sequence). The V end lost 3 bases, the J end lost 2 bases, and 7 bases lay between the germline ends. CDR3 DNA: TGTGCCAGCAGTTTGGGGAGAAACTATGGCTACACCTTC. Amino acid sequence: CASSLGRNYGYTF.

The J gene is TRBJ2-1, the V gene TRBV10-3; perhaps TRBD2 as D (5 bases). The CDR3 is 15 residues long. Germline-derived CDR1 and CDR2 are ENHRY and SYGVKD. Trimming took off 2 bases at V and 0 bases at J, with 8 bases between the two ends. The DNA for the CDR3 is TGTGCCATCAGTGAGCGGGGAGACTCCTACAATGAGCAGTTCTTC. This gives the protein CAISERGDSYNEQFF.

V and J are TRBV30 and TRBJ1-2, with 9 bases that match TRBD1. V trimming: 1 base; J trimming: 5 bases; junction bases outside the gene matches: 8. Germline V gene data show CDR1 as GTSNPN and CDR2 as SVGIG (reference sequence). The CDR3 contains 15 residues. The DNA of the CDR3 is TGTGCCTGGAGTGACCGTCCCGGGACAGGGTATGGCTACACCTTC. It is translated as CAWSDRPGTGYGYTF.

This clone has just one count. The V call is TRBV29-1, the J call TRBJ1-2; D may be TRBD1 (6 bases). This CDR3 is 11 amino acids long. The germline CDR1 and CDR2 sequences are SQVTM and ANQGSEA. V dropped 6 bases and J dropped 8 bases, with 13 bases sitting between them. CDR3 sequence reads: CSVVGAQGYTF. For the CDR3, the DNA is TGCAGCGTGGTGGGGGCGCAGGGCTACACCTTC. The whole variable domain, filled in from reference TRBV29-1 and TRBJ1-2, reads SAVISQKPSRDICQRGTSLTIQCQVDSQVTMMFWYRQQPGQSLTLIATANQGSEATYESGFVIDKFPISRPNLTFSTLTVSNMSPEDSSIYLCSVVGAQGYTFGSGTRLTVV.

The chain recombines TRBV5-8 with TRBJ1-2, with D perhaps TRBD1 (5 bases). The CDR3 loop spans 15 amino acids. Trimming shortened V by 3 bases and J by 4 bases, and 16 bases separated the two germline ends. CDR1 is SGHTS and CDR2 is YDEGEE in the germline V gene. This CDR3 is CASSYNMGGIYGYTF. CDR3 nucleotide sequence: TGTGCCAGCAGCTATAACATGGGGGGGATCTATGGCTACACCTTC.

The chain uses TRBV5-1 and TRBJ1-2; D is unresolved. Trimming took off 0 bases at V and 4 bases at J, with 7 bases between the two ends. The CDR3 loop spans 13 amino acids. The germline CDR1 and CDR2 sequences are SGHRS and YFSETQ. The CDR3 sequence is CASSLDNSYGYTF. The CDR3 DNA reads TGCGCCAGCAGCTTGGACAACTCCTATGGCTACACCTTC.

The chain is built from TRBV7-2 and TRBJ1-3, with 7 bases identical to TRBD1. V trimming: 6 bases; J trimming: 4 bases; junction bases outside the gene matches: 3. Per germline, CDR1 SGHTA and CDR2 FQGNSA. CDR3 length: 13 amino acids. CDR3 in amino acids: CASSSRGGNTIYF. CDR3 DNA: TGTGCCAGCAGTTCCAGGGGGGGAAACACCATATATTTT. The variable domain in full, with the rest retrieved from reference TRBV7-2 and TRBJ1-3, is GAGVSQSPSNKVTEKGKDVELRCDPISGHTALYWYRQSLGQGLEFLIYFQGNSAPDKSGLPSDRFSAERTGGSVSTLTIQRTQQEDSAVYLCASSSRGGNTIYFGEGSWLTVV.

V and J are TRBV5-1 and TRBJ2-3, with D possibly TRBD1 on 5 matching bases. Germline V gene lookup returns CDR1 SGHRS and CDR2 YFSETQ. The CDR3 sequence is 17 residues long. V lost 6 bases, J lost 5 bases, and 25 bases lay in between. For the CDR3, the DNA is TGCGCCAGCACGGTGGGGCAGGCTGGTAACACACGAGATACGCAGTATTTT. Amino acid sequence: CASTVGQAGNTRDTQYF.

The chain couples TRBV6-2 or TRBV6-3 to TRBJ2-1; D possibly matches TRBD1 or TRBD2 (5 bases each). V was pared by 2 bases and J by 5 bases, with 16 bases between. The CDR3 has 16 residues. Germline lookup yields CDR1 MNHEY and CDR2 SVGEGT. The CDR3 DNA sequence: TGTGCCAGCAGTTACGGGGCGGCTAGCCCCCACAATGAGCAGTTCTTC. This gives the protein CASSYGAASPHNEQFF.

This rearrangement joins TRBV9 to TRBJ2-2, with TRBD2 as a possible D gene (6 bases). The CDR3 consists of 12 residues. With 4 bases removed from V and 5 bases from J, the gap between germline ends came to 6 bases. Germline V lookup: CDR1 SGDLS, CDR2 YYNGEE. Here the CDR3 reads CASSRETGELFF. The CDR3 DNA reads TGTGCCAGCAGCCGGGAGACCGGGGAGCTGTTTTTT.

The rearrangement joins TRBV6-1 to TRBJ2-3; D not certain. This CDR3 has 14 residues. Trimming removed 3 bases at V and 0 bases at J, with 7 bases between. Germline loops: CDR1 MNHNS, CDR2 SASEGT. CDR3 sequence (DNA): TGTGCCAGCAGTGAGAGCATCAGCACAGATACGCAGTATTTT. Its translation is CASSESISTDTQYF.

The chain links TRBV19 to TRBJ1-4; 9 bases fit TRBD1. CDR1 is LNHDA, CDR2 SQIVND, per germline (reference sequence). V trimming: 4 bases; J trimming: 17 bases; junction bases outside the gene matches: 11. The CDR3 extends over 13 amino acids. CDR3 sequence reads: CASSTSRDRVVFF. CDR3 bases: TGTGCCAGTAGTACGTCCCGGGACAGGGTAGTTTTTTTT.

The genes are TRBV7-8 and TRBJ1-2; the D is unclear. CDR1 SGHVS and CDR2 FQNEAQ come from the germline V gene. The CDR3 sequence is 14 residues long. V lost 5 bases and J 6 bases, leaving 16 bases between the germline ends. CDR3 amino acids: CASSVTTSGNGYTF. Written as DNA, the CDR3 is TGTGCCAGCAGCGTGACAACTTCGGGGAATGGCTACACCTTC.

The rearrangement links TRBV7-2 to TRBJ2-5, with a tentative D call TRBD1 (7 bases). Germline V CDR1 and CDR2: SGHTA, FQGNSA. The CDR3 length is 17 residues. V was shortened by 5 bases and J by 5 bases, with 24 bases between the two germline ends. The CDR3 region has the DNA TGTGCCAGCAGCAATTTAGCGCCCGTCAGGGGGAGGGAGACCCAGTACTTC. It codes for CASSNLAPVRGRETQYF.

The chain combines TRBV5-4 with TRBJ2-7; 10 bases line up with TRBD2. The V segment lost 0 bases and the J segment 3 bases; nucleotides outside the gene matches: 9. The CDR3 has 17 residues. Per germline, CDR1 SGHNT and CDR2 YYREEE (reference sequence). Written as DNA, the CDR3 is TGTGCCAGCAGCTTGGACCCTCTAGCGGGGGTATTCTACGAGCAGTACTTC. Residues: CASSLDPLAGVFYEQYF.

This chain joins TRBV5-4 and TRBJ1-2; D ambiguous. The CDR3 covers 14 residues. From germline, CDR1 is SGHNT and CDR2 YYREEE (reference sequence). V was shortened by 0 bases and J by 0 bases, with 6 bases between the two germline ends. The CDR3 protein is CASSLEGTNYGYTF. The CDR3 DNA reads TGTGCCAGCAGCTTGGAGGGAACTAACTATGGCTACACCTTC. The full variable domain, rest sourced from reference TRBV5-4 and TRBJ1-2, is ETGVTQSPTHLIKTRGQQVTLRCSSQSGHNTVSWYQQALGQGPQFIFQYYREEENGRGNFPPRFSGLQFPNYSSELNVNALELDDSALYLCASSLEGTNYGYTFGSGTRLTVV.

This chain links TRBV6-5 with TRBJ1-1, with a weak D call TRBD1 (5 bases). This CDR3 is 15 amino acids long. Per germline, CDR1 MNHEY and CDR2 SVGAGI. Trimming removed 7 bases at V and 1 base at J, with 16 bases between. The CDR3 sequence is CASNPWDSRNTEAFF. The CDR3 DNA follows: TGTGCCAGCAATCCGTGGGACTCCCGGAACACTGAAGCTTTCTTT.

In DNA form, the CDR3 reads TGTGCCAGCAGCCAACCTCTTACGGGGGGCACTGAAGCTTTCTTT. Its protein is CASSQPLTGGTEAFF. This chain joins TRBV7-9 and TRBJ1-1; perhaps TRBD1 as D (5 bases). The V gene lost 5 bases and the J gene lost 4 bases, with 17 bases spanning the gap. The CDR3 contains 15 residues. Germline V gives CDR1 SEHNR, CDR2 FQNEAQ (reference sequence).

The rearrangement links TRBV25-1 to TRBJ1-1; TRBD1 might be the D (5 bases). Germline CDR1 is MGHDK and CDR2 is SYGVNS. The ends were cut back, 4 bases at V and 1 base at J, with 10 bases in the middle. The CDR3 contains 14 residues. The CDR3 region has the DNA TGTGCCAGCAGTGGGTTCGGGGGGAACACTGAAGCTTTCTTT. This sequence encodes CASSGFGGNTEAFF.

The V call is TRBV7-3, the J call TRBJ2-3, with D perhaps given as TRBD1 or TRBD2 (5 bases each). Between the trimmed V and J ends, which lost 5 bases and 1 base, there was a span of 13 bases. Germline CDR1 SGHTA, CDR2 FQGTGA. This CDR3 is 15 amino acids long. In DNA, the CDR3 is TGTGCCAGCAGCCCAGCCGGGACGGGCACAGATACGCAGTATTTT. Its translation: CASSPAGTGTDTQYF.

The chain carries TRBV19 and TRBJ2-5; TRBD2 is a possible D gene (6 bases). The CDR3 is made up of 14 amino acids. Trimming removed 6 bases at V and 2 bases at J, with 13 bases between. CDR1 and CDR2 from the germline V gene are LNHDA and SQIVND (reference sequence). CDR3 protein: CASSGGALQETQYF. The DNA for the CDR3 is TGTGCCAGTAGCGGAGGGGCCCTTCAAGAGACCCAGTACTTC.

The chain couples TRBV29-1 to TRBJ1-1, with 7 bases fitting TRBD1. The CDR3 is 11 residues long. V lost 4 bases to trimming and J lost 7 bases; unmatched junction nucleotides: 3. The V gene's germline CDR1 is SQVTM and CDR2 ANQGSEA. The chain's CDR3 is CSVVPGGEAFF. CDR3 DNA sequence: TGCAGCGTTGTCCCAGGGGGTGAAGCTTTCTTT.